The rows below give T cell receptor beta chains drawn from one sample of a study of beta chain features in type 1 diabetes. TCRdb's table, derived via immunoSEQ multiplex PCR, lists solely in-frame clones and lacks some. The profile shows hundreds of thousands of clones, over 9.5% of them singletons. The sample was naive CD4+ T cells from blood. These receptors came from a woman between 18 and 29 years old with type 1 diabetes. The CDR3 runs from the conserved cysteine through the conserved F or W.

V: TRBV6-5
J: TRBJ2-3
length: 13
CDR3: CASRTGDTDTQYF

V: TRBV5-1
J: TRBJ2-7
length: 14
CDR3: CASSRSDRVNEQYF

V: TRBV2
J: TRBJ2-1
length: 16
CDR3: CASSERRTRSDNEQFF

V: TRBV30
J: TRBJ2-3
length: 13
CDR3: CASSPGDPDTQYF

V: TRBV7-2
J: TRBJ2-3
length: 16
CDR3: CASSFWGGAATDTQYF

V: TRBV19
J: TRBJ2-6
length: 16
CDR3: CATRTGKLSGANVLTF

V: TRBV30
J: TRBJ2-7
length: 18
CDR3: CAWSLPGLATTIPYEQYF

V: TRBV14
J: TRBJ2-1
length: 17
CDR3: CASSHFSGTGSYNEQFF

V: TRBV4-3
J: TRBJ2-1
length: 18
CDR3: CASSPHILAGSSYNEQFF

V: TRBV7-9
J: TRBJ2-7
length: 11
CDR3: CASSATYEQYF

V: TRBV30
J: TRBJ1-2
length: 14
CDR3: CAWRFDRAYMGYTF

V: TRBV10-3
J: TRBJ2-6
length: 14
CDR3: CAITSPSGANVLTF

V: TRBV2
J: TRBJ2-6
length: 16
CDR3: CASSEARGGGANVLTF

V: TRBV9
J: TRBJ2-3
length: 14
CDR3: CASRGRQGGDTQYF

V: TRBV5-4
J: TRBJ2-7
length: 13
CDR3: CASSFRDTYEQYF

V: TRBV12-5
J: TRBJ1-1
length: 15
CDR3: CASAIRRDRNTEAFF

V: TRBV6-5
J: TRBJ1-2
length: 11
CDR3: CASSKGDGYTF

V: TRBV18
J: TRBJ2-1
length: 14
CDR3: CASSLGLADNEQFF

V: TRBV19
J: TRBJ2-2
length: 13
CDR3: CASDKANTGELFF

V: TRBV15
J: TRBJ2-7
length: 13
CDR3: CATRGTGVGEQYF

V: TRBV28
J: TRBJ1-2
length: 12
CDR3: CASRQAGIGYTF

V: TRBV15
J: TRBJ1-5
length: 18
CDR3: CATSRDRYEDRGNQPQHF

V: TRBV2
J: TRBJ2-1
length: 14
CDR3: CASLPRTTFDEQFF

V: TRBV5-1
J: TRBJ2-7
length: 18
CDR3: CASSLQDPSGSNTYEQYF

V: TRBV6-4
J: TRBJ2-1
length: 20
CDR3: CASSDSGDSGRLDTRGEQFF

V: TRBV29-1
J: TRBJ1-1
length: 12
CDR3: CSVEGGLTEAFF

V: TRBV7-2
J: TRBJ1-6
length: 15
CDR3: CASSLGGRVESPLHF

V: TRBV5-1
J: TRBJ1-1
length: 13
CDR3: CASSFGGTDEAFF

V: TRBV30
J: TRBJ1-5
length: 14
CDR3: CAWSNRPGDQPQHF

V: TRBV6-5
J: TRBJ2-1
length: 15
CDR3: CASRTRGSGEHEQFF

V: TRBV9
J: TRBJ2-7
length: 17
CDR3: CASSPRTSGSGNYEQYF

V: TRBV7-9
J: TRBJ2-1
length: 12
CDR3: CASWPGSGEQFF

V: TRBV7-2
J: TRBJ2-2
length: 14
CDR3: CASIPQAGQGELFF

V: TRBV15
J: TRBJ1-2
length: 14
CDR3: CATSVNSDSFGYTF

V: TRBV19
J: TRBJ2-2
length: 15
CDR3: CASSGTGRYTGELFF

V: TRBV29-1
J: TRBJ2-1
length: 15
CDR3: CSVEDFTGSYNEQFF

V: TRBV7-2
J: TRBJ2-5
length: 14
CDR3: CASSTGLTRETQYF

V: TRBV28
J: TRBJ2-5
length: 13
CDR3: CASRIGRMETQYF

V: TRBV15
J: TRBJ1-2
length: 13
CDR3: CATSTGTVYGYTF

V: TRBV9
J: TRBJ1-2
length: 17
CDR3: CASSVAGGTGDLHGYTF

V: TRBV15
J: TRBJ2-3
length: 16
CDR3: CATSRDQRGGADTQYF